This record covers a single T cell receptor (beta chain). The target antigen is unknown. Time point of the sample: sample taken at primary tumor resection. Whole RNA came from tumor, nontumor lung or frozen PBMC and was sequenced without being sorted. Untreated early-stage non-small cell lung cancer patients, over 55 in total, were the donors. A unique molecular identifier was attached to every TCR cDNA molecule. TCRdb analysed the 5' RACE reads with MiXCR anew, one entry per CDR3 protein. The repertoire consists of about 86,000 distinct CDR3 sequences, with approximately 12% occurring once and the leading ten covering around 4.3%. The CDR3 consists of 14 residues. The germline CDR1 and CDR2 sequences are SGHRS and YFSETQ. The trim removed 4 bases at V and 2 bases at J, leaving 3 bases unmatched. These data belong to a study of spatial heterogeneity in lung cancer. Study observations and caveats: Compared with follow-up, resection was when ubiquitous expanded tumor TCRs appeared in blood more.

V and J are TRBV5-1 and TRBJ2-5; TRBD1 agrees at 9 bases. This sample comprised PBMCs, obtained at surgery. The TCR comes from a male donor with early-stage non-small cell lung cancer. CDR3 sequence (DNA): TGCGCCAGCAGCGGGACAGGGCCACAAGAGACCCAGTACTTC. This codes for CASSGTGPQETQYF. The full variable domain, completed using reference TRBV5-1 and TRBJ2-5, is KAGVTQTPRYLIKTRGQQVTLSCSPISGHRSVSWYQQTPGQGLQFLFEYFSETQRNKGNFPGRFSGRQFSNSRSEMNVSTLELGDSALYLCASSGTGPQETQYFGPGTRLLVL.